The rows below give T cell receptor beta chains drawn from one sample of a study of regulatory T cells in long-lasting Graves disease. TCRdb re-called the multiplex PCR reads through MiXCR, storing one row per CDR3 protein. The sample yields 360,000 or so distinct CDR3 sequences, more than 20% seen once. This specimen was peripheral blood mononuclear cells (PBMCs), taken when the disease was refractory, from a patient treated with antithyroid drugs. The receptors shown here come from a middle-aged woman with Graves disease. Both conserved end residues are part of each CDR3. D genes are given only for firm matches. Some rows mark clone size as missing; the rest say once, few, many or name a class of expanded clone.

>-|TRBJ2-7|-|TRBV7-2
CASSLGDPSSYEQYF
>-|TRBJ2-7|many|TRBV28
CASRKATVLSYEQYF
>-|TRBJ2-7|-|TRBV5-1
CASREREPYEQYF
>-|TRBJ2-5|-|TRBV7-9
CASSPGVRQEETQYF
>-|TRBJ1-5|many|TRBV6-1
CASSQQGSGQPQHF
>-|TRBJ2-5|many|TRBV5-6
CASRMSQKEETQYF
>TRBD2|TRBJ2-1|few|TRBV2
CASSELSSGTNEQFF
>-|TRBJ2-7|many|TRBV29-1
CSVGNRYEQYF
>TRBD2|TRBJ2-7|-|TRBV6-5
CASSSAGGGYEQYF
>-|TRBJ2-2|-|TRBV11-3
CASSFSFTGELFF
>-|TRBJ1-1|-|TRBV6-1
CASIESGAWAFF
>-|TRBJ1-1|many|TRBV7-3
CASSLRREREAFF
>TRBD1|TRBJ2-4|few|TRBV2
CASRTGTGGEIRDF
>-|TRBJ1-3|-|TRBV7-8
CASSLGFSGNTIYF
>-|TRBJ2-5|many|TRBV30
CAWRHTGPATQYF
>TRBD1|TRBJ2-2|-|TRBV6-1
CASSPTGGPGELFF
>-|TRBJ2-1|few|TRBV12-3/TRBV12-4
CASSLAGEAPEQFF
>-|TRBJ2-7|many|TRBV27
CASSLSGPGTYEQYF
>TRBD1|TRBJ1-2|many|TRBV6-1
CASSESTGTGNGYTF
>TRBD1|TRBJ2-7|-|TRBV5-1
CASSRGQGAAFYEQYF
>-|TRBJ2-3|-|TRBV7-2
CASSLELPTQYF
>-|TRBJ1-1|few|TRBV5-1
CASTLNPLGTEAFF
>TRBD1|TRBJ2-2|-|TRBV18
CASSGDRNGELFF
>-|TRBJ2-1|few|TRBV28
CASSLLQDPNNEQFF
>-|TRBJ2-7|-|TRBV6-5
CASSYSMNYEQYF
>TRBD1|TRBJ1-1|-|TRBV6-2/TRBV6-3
CASRYMGQSNTEAFF
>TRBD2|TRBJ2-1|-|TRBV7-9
CASSTRTSGNEQFF
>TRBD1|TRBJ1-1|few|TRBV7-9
CASSSPGTVNTEAFF
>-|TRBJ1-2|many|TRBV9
CASSVGGEMVYTF
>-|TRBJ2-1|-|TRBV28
CASSPGRYGYNEQFF
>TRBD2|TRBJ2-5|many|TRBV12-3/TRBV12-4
CASSPPVSGSGQETQYF
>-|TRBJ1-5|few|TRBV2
CASTRTGNNQPQHF
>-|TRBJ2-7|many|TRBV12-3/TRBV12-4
CASHRSGSGEQYF
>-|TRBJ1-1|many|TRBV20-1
CSARKGGMNTEAFF
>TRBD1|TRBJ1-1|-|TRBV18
CASSPGTEVTEAFF
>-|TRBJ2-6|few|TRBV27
CAEIKGRVGSGANVLTF
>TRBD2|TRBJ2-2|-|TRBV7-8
CASSLAAWSGRAYTGELFF
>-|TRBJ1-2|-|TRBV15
CATSRTQVNYGYTF
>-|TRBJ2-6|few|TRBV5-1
CASSFLNSGANVLTF
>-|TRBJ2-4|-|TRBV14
CASSGSRGLAKNIQYF
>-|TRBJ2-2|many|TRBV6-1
CASKDSWGRGELFF
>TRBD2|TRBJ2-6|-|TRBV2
CARRLKRDLSGANVLTF
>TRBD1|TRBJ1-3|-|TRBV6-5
CASSYSRTGLSGNTIYF
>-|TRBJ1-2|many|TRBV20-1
CSASLPNYGYTF
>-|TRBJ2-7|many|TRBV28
CASSLQGTNYEQYF
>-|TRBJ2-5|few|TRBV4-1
CASSPARVRKETQYF
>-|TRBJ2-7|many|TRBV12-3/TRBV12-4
CASSLIHEQYF
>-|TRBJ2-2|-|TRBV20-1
CSANPPKRELFF
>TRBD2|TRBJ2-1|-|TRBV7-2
CASSFRTRAYNEQFF
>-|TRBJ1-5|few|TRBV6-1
CASNGQISGQPQHF
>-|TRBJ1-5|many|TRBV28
CASSRELQAYSNQPQHF
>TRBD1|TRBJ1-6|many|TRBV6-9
CASSFADRGRSPLHF
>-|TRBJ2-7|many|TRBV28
CASSTGLGYEQYF
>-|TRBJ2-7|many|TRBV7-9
CASSLGDEQYF
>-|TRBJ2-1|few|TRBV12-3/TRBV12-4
CASSPRPGKNEQFF
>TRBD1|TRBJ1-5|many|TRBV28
CASSPRGSGNQPQHF
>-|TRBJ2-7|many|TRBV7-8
CASSSGRITYEQYF